This T cell receptor (beta chain) came from a study of shared clonotypes between healthy human individuals. As processed by the authors: As immunoSEQ supplied junction-only sequences (without quality scores), filtering differed. Assay used: immunoSEQ multiplex PCR; TCRdb lists only in-frame clones, some missing. V and J calls and clone size come straight from that table; D and trimming were deduced from the DNA. Of about 2.4 million clones in the sample, roughly 93% were seen once. Trimming removed 2 bases from V and 14 bases from J, with 15 bases in between. This CDR3 is built from 13 residues. Germline V gene data show CDR1 as MDHEN and CDR2 as SYDVKM.

The V call is TRBV28, the J call TRBJ1-4; D ambiguous. The clonotype comes from a man younger than 35 in good health. Some clones in this sample may be carry-over from other donors' samples. The specimen sequenced was naive CD4+ T cells from PBMCs. Documented subset: CD45RA+ positively selected. The CDR3 DNA follows: TGTGCCAGCAGTTTAACGCCGACTGTTGAGCTGTTTTTT. It yields the protein CASSLTPTVELFF.